Reported below is one T cell receptor (beta chain). What it recognizes is unknown. The entry originates in a study of shared clonotypes between healthy human individuals. Regarding the study as a whole: Larger estimated richness was generally seen in naive subsets than in memory subsets.

Assay: immunoSEQ multiplex PCR; the TCRdb copy retains only in-frame clones and omits some. The sample yields 650,000 to 750,000 clones, approximately 75% seen once. V lost 5 bases to trimming and J lost 7 bases; unmatched junction nucleotides: 5. CDR1 and CDR2 from the germline V gene are LNHNV and YYDKDF (reference sequence). The CDR3 runs 13 residues. The sample comprised memory CD4+ T cells sorted from blood. Subset denoted: CD45RA-negative fraction. V usage is TRBV15 and J usage is TRBJ1-2, with 9 bases aligning to TRBD1. This receptor was obtained from a woman aged 25-40 years in good health. For the CDR3, the DNA is TGTGCCACCAGCGTCGGGGACAGGGCTGGCTACACCTTC. This encodes CATSVGDRAGYTF.